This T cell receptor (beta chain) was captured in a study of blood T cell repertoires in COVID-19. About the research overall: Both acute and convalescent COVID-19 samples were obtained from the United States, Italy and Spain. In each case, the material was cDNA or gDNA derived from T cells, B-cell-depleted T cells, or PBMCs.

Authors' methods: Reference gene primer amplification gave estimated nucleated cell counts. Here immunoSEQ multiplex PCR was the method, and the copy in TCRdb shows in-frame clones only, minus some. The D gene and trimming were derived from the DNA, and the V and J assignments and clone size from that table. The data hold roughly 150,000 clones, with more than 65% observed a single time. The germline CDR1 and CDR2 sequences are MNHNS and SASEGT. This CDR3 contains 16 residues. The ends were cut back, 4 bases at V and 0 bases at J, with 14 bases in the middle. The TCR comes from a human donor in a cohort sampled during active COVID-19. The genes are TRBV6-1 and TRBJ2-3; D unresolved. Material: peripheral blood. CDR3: CASSVLRMPSTDTQYF. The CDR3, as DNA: TGTGCCAGCAGTGTCCTGCGGATGCCTAGCACAGATACGCAGTATTTT.